The 12 T cell receptor beta chains listed next were all sequenced from one sample in a study of T cell clonality in common variable immunodeficiency. Sequencing was performed with immunoSEQ multiplex PCR; in TCRdb, only in-frame clones are kept and a portion is missing. Singletons are absent from the sample, which has roughly 70,000 clones. Sequencing used peripheral blood mononuclear cells. These receptors were taken from a person between 18 and 75 years old in good health.

This clone was counted many times. The CDR3 end is not reached by the read, which stops 3 residues before it; the germline J gene fills it in. This rearrangement joins TRBV2 to TRBJ2-6; no reliable D call. Trimming removed 7 bases from V and 4 bases from J, with 8 bases in between. The CDR3 is 13 residues long. CDR1 and CDR2 from the germline V gene are SNHLY and FYNNEI. Incomplete CDR3 DNA: TGTGCCAGCAAAGGTACCGGGGCCAACGTC. Its translation: CASKGTGANV. The CDR3 in full is CASKGTGANVLTF. The full variable domain, with the rest looked up from reference TRBV2 and TRBJ2-6, is EPEVTQTPSHQVTQMGQEVILRCVPISNHLYFYWYRQILGQKVEFLVSFYNNEISEKSEIFDDQFSVERPDGSNFTLKIRSTKLEDSAMYFCASKGTGANVLTFGAGSRLTVL.

Ten or more counts support this clone. The read falls 3 residues short of the CDR3 end, and the missing part is taken from the germline J gene. The chain recombines TRBV5-4 with TRBJ1-2; 7 bases fit TRBD1. The V gene's germline CDR1 is SGHNT and CDR2 YYREEE (reference sequence). This CDR3 region has 15 residues. The J segment lost 4 bases and the V segment lost 7 bases, leaving 13 bases of the junction unmatched. The CDR3 DNA, read in part, is TGTGCCAGCTCCCTTGGAACAGGGGAAAGCTATGGC. This translates into CASSLGTGESYG. The full CDR3 protein is CASSLGTGESYGYTF.

Many counts were recorded for this clone. The read comes to an end 3 residues before the CDR3 does, leaving the germline J gene to fill in the end. The J gene is TRBJ2-6, the V gene TRBV7-9; D ambiguous. CDR1 is SEHNR, CDR2 FQNEAQ, per germline (reference sequence). V was shortened by 1 base and J by 4 bases, with 8 bases between the two germline ends. This CDR3 contains 15 residues. The CDR3: CASSLGASGANVLTF. Partial CDR3 DNA: TGTGCCAGCAGCTTAGGGGCAAGCGGGGCCAACGTC.

At least ten counts were recorded for this clone. The CDR3 is cut off 3 residues early in the read; its end comes from the germline J gene. The chain is built from TRBV29-1 and TRBJ1-1; a possible D gene is TRBD1 (5 bases). V was clipped by 2 bases and J by 5 bases, with 21 bases between them. Looked up from germline, CDR1 is SQVTM and CDR2 is ANQGSEA. The CDR3 spans 16 residues. The CDR3 DNA, read in part, is TGCAGCGTTGAACACCCCCCGGCGAGTCGGGGGACTGAA. It specifies CSVEHPPASRGTE. The full-length CDR3 reads as CSVEHPPASRGTEAFF.

This clone was recorded many times. From the germline J gene comes the end of the CDR3, since the read stops 3 residues before it. This chain joins TRBV5-1 and TRBJ2-7; weak D call: TRBD1 (6 bases). The germline V gene has CDR1 SGHRS and CDR2 YFSETQ. The CDR3 consists of 14 residues. The V and J ends lost 0 bases and 4 bases respectively, with 11 bases between them. The CDR3 is CASSLDRDRYEQYF. The sequenced CDR3 bases are TGCGCCAGCAGCTTGGACAGGGATCGATACGAG.

The table lists this clone with many counts. The CDR3 is cut off 3 residues early in the read; its end comes from the germline J gene. The chain combines TRBV27 with TRBJ2-7; possibly TRBD1 for D (5 bases). Deletions cut 7 bases from V and 2 bases from J, with 24 bases between. The CDR3 is 17 residues long. Germline lookup yields CDR1 MNHEY and CDR2 SMNVEV (reference sequence). Partial CDR3 DNA: TGTGCCAGCACCTTAGGATGGCGGACACCGGCAACCTACGAG. Its translation: CASTLGWRTPATYE. The complete CDR3 protein is CASTLGWRTPATYEQYF.

In its sample, this clone was seen many times. The observed sequence ends 3 residues before the CDR3 terminus, with the missing tail filled in from the germline J gene. The V call is TRBV2, the J call TRBJ2-7; 12 nucleotides match TRBD1. This CDR3 region has 18 residues. Germline CDR1 is SNHLY and CDR2 is FYNNEI. Trimming cost V 3 bases and J 1 base; bases outside gene matches: 10. CDR3 DNA (partial): TGTGCCAGCAGTGAGTCTTTAGGGACAGGGGGCATTTCCTACGAG. It translates to CASSESLGTGGISYE. The full CDR3 protein is CASSESLGTGGISYEQYF.

This clone was detected many times. The read terminates 3 residues before the CDR3 end, so the remaining end is supplied by the germline J gene. The V call is TRBV23-1, the J call TRBJ1-2; D gene uncertain. TRBV23-1 is filed as an ORF, its function uncertain. There are 14 residues in the CDR3. Deletions cut 7 bases from V and 1 base from J, with 13 bases between. CDR3 sequence reads: CASKSRRINYGYTF. The CDR3 DNA, read in part, is TGCGCCAGCAAGTCCAGGCGCATTAACTATGGC.

This clone was observed many times. Coverage ceases 3 residues before the CDR3 finishes, and the germline J gene fills in the end. The V and J genes are TRBV28 and TRBJ2-7, with TRBD2 matching 7 bases. V lost 9 bases and J lost 3; bases outside the gene matches: 14. There are 15 residues in the CDR3. In germline, CDR1 is MDHEN, CDR2 SYDVKM. This chain's CDR3 is CASLSSGEGLYEQYF. Partial CDR3 DNA: TGTGCCAGTCTCTCCTCGGGGGAGGGCCTCTACGAG.

There are many counts of this clone. The CDR3 end falls 3 residues outside the read, so it is completed with the germline J gene. The genes are TRBV7-9 and TRBJ1-5; 7 bases agree with TRBD1. CDR1 is SEHNR and CDR2 is FQNEAQ in the germline V gene (reference sequence). Trimming removed 4 bases from V and 2 bases from J; junction bases left unmatched: 2. The CDR3 is made up of 14 amino acids. CDR3 in amino acids: CASSSTGGNQPQHF. The DNA read from the CDR3 is TGTGCCAGCAGCTCCACAGGGGGCAATCAGCCC.

At least ten counts were recorded for this clone. The read halts 3 residues ahead of the CDR3 end, with the missing end drawn from the germline J gene. The chain combines TRBV20-1 with TRBJ2-7; D remains ambiguous. CDR1 and CDR2 (germline): DFQATT, SNEGSKA (reference sequence). The CDR3 is 12 residues long. Trimming took off 3 bases at V and 0 bases at J, with 6 bases between the two ends. The CDR3 DNA, read in part, is TGCAGTGCTAGCGGTCCCTCCTACGAG. This translates into CSASGPSYE. The whole CDR3 protein reads CSASGPSYEQYF.

This clone was seen at least ten times. The CDR3 goes on 3 residues after the read ends, and that part is filled in from the germline J gene. The rearrangement joins TRBV18 to TRBJ2-1, with TRBD2 matching over 7 bases. Per the germline V gene, CDR1 is KGHSH and CDR2 is LQKENI. This CDR3 contains 13 residues. The V and J ends lost 8 bases and 5 bases, in that order; junction bases with no gene match: 6. CDR3 DNA, as far as it was read: TGTGCCAGCCGGACTAGTTACGACAATGAG. It specifies CASRTSYDNE. From start to end, the CDR3 is CASRTSYDNEQFF.